The 5 T cell receptor beta chains in this list originate from one sample, sequenced in a study of T-cell reconstitution after alpha-beta-depleted transplantation in children. This sample's TCRbeta library carried unique molecular identifier barcodes. TCRdb used MiXCR to reprocess the PCR reads, holding one entry per CDR3 protein. Seen here are about 580,000 distinct CDR3 sequences, under 25% observed once, and the top ten hold 13% to 15%. This specimen was PBMCs, mostly from graft donor cells, taken 360 days after TCRalphabeta/CD19-depleted stem cell transplant. Every receptor here comes from a boy less than two years old who had a stem cell transplant for acute myeloid leukemia, so the T cells may come from the graft donor.

In this sample, this clonotype turned up a few times. The J gene is TRBJ2-7, the V gene TRBV18; a possible D gene is TRBD2 (5 bases). Trimming cost V 6 bases and J 3 bases, with 15 bases left between them. The CDR3 is made up of 14 amino acids. CDR1 KGHSH and CDR2 LQKENI come from the germline V gene. The CDR3 loop is CASSSRAGNYEQYF. The CDR3 region has the DNA TGTGCCAGCTCCTCGAGGGCCGGCAACTACGAGCAGTACTTC.

This clonotype was detected a few times. J is TRBJ2-5 and V is TRBV25-1; 8 positions match TRBD2. The V gene's germline CDR1 is MGHDK and CDR2 SYGVNS. This CDR3 has 16 residues. The J segment lost 1 base and the V segment lost 0 bases, leaving 4 bases of the junction unmatched. In DNA form, the CDR3 reads TGTGCCAGCAGTGAATATCTCGGGGGGGTCCAAGAGACCCAGTACTTC. Its protein is CASSEYLGGVQETQYF.

This clonotype was detected ten times or more. This chain joins TRBV6-6 and TRBJ2-1; no clear D. The CDR3 has 12 residues. V was clipped by 2 bases and J by 7 bases, with 6 bases between them. The germline V gene encodes CDR1 MNHNY and CDR2 SVGAGI (reference sequence). This chain's CDR3 is CASSYLLNEQFF. CDR3 coding DNA: TGTGCCAGCAGTTACCTACTTAATGAGCAGTTCTTC.

This sequence joins TRBV20-1 and TRBJ2-4, with 9 positions matching TRBD1. The V segment lost 5 bases and the J segment 1 base; nucleotides outside the gene matches: 6. The CDR3 contains 15 residues. The germline CDR1 and CDR2 sequences are DFQATT and SNEGSKA (reference sequence). DNA for the CDR3: TGCAGTGCTTCCATTGGACAGGGGGCCAAAAACATTCAGTACTTC. Protein product: CSASIGQGAKNIQYF.

V usage is TRBV7-2 and J usage is TRBJ2-7, with 7 nucleotides matching TRBD1. CDR3 length: 14 residues. With 4 bases clipped from V and 3 bases from J, the junction kept 6 bases outside the gene matches. Germline V gives CDR1 SGHTA, CDR2 FQGNSA. This chain's CDR3 is CASSSLGGDYEQYF. CDR3 DNA: TGTGCCAGCAGCTCGTTAGGGGGCGACTACGAGCAGTACTTC.